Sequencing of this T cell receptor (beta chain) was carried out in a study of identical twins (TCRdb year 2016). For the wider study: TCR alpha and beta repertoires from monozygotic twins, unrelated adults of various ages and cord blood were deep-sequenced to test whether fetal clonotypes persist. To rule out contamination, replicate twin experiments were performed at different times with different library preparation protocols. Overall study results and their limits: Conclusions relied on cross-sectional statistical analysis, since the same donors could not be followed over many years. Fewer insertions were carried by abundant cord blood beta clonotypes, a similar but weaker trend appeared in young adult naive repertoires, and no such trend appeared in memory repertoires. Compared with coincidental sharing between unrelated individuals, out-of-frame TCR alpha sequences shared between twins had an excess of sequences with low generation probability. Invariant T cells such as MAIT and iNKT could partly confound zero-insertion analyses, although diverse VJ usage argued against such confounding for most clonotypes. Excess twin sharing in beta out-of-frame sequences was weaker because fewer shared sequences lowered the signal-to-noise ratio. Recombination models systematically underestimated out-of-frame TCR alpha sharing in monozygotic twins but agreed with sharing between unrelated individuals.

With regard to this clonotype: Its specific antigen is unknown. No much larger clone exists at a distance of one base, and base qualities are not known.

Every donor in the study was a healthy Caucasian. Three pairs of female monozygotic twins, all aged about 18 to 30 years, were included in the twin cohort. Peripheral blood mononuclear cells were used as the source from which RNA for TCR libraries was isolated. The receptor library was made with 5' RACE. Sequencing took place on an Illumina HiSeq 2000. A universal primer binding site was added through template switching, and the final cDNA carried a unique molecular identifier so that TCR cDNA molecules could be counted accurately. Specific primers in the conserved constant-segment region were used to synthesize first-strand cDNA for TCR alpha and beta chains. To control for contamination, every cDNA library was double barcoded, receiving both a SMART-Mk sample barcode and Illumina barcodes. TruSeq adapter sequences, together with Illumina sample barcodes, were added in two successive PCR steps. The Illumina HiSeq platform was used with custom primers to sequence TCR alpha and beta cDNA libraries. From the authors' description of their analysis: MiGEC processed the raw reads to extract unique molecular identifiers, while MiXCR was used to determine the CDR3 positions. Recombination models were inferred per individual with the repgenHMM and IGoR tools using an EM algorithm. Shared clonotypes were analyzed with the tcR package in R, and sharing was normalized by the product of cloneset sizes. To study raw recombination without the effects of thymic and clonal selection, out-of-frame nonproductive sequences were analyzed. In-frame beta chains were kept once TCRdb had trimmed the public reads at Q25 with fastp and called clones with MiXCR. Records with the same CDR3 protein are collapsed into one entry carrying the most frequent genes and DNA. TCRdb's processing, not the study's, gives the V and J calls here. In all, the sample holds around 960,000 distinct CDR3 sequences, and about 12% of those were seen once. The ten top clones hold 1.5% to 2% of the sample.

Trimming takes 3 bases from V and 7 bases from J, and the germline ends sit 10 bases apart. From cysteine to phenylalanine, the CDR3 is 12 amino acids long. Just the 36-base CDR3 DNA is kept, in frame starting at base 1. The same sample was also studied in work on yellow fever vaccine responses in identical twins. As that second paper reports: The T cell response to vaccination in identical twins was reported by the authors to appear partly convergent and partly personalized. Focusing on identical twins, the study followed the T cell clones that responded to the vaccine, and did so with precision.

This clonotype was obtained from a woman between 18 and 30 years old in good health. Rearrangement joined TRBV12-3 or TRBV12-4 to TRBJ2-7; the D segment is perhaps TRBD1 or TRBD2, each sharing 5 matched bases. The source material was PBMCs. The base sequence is TGTGCCAGCAGTTTTGGGACGAGAGAGCAGTACTTC. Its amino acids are CASSFGTREQYF.